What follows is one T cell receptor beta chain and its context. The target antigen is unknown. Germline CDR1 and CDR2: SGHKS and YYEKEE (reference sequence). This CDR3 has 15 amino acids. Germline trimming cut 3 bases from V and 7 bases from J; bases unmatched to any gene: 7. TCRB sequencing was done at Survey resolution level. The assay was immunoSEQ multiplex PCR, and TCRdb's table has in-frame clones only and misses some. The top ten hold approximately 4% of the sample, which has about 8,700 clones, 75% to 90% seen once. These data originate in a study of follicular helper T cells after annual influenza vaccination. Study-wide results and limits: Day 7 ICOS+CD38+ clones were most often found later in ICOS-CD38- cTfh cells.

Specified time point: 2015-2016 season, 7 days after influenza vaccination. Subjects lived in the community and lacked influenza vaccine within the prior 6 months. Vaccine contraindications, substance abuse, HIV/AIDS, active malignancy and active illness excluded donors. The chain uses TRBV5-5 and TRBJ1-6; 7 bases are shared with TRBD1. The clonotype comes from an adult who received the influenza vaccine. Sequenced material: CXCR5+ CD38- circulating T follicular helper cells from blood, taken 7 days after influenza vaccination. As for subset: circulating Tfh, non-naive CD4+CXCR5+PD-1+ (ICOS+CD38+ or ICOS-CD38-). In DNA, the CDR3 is TGTGCCAGCAGCTCCTCCGGGACAGACAATTCACCCCTCCACTTT. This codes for CASSSSGTDNSPLHF.